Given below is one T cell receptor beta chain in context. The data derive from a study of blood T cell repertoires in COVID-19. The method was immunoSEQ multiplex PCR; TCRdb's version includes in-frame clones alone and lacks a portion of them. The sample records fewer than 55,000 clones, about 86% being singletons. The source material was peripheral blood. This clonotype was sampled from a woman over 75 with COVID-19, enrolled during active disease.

The CDR3 bases are TGTGCCAGCAGTTTGAGGACAGGAGGGGGCTACACCTTC. Protein sequence: CASSLRTGGGYTF. This sequence joins TRBV27 and TRBJ1-2; 7 positions match TRBD1. Losses at the gene ends were 3 bases for V and 8 bases for J; bases not matched to a gene: 6. CDR1 is MNHEY, CDR2 SMNVEV, per germline (reference sequence). The CDR3 length is 13 residues.